This record looks at one TCR beta chain sequence and its context. Trimming cost V 0 bases and J 6 bases; bases outside gene matches: 5. Germline CDR1 and CDR2: DFQATT and SNEGSKA (reference sequence). This CDR3 has 14 residues. The data are from a study of T cells after yellow fever vaccination. In TCRdb, the 5' RACE reads were re-called with MiXCR into one record per CDR3 protein. The sample records just under 600,000 distinct CDR3 sequences, approximately 13% being singletons. This clonotype was obtained from a man younger than 40 who received the YFV17D yellow fever vaccine. The specimen was PBMCs, collected on the day of the yellow fever booster vaccination. V gene TRBV20-1 combines with J gene TRBJ2-3; 8 bases line up with TRBD2. CDR3 protein: CSARDWTSPDTQYF. CDR3 sequence (DNA): TGCAGTGCTAGAGATTGGACTAGCCCGGATACGCAGTATTTT.